The 18 T cell receptor beta chains below were found in one sample sequenced in a study of spatial heterogeneity in lung cancer. This sample's time point: sample taken at primary tumor resection. Whole RNA obtained from tumor, nontumor lung or frozen PBMC underwent sequencing without sorting. TCRdb itself ran the 5' RACE reads through MiXCR, one entry per CDR3 protein. Found here are 10,000 to 12,000 distinct CDR3 sequences, 5% to 6.5% of them singletons; the top ten hold 25% to 30%. The starting material was PBMCs, obtained at surgery. The receptors come from a male donor with early-stage non-small cell lung cancer.

In its sample, this clonotype ranks as medium-sized. The chain uses TRBV9 and TRBJ2-5, with 9 bases lining up with TRBD2. The trim removed 0 bases at V and 3 bases at J, leaving 0 bases unmatched. This CDR3 comprises 14 residues. Per the germline V gene, CDR1 is SGDLS and CDR2 is YYNGEE. CDR3 protein: CASSVGLAEETQYF. CDR3 sequence (DNA): TGTGCCAGCAGCGTAGGACTAGCGGAAGAGACCCAGTACTTC.

There are many counts of this clonotype. The chain couples TRBV28 to TRBJ2-7; D is unclear. V was clipped by 3 bases and J by 0 bases, with 18 bases between them. CDR1 is MDHEN and CDR2 is SYDVKM in the germline V gene. CDR3 length equals 17 residues. The CDR3 spells CASSLGGGSLSSYEQYF. The CDR3 region has the DNA TGTGCCAGCAGTTTGGGTGGTGGCAGCCTTAGCTCCTACGAGCAGTACTTC.

This clonotype was detected many times. V gene TRBV24-1 combines with J gene TRBJ2-3; D perhaps matches TRBD2 (5 bases). Trimming pared 7 bases from V and 6 bases from J, leaving 13 bases between. CDR1 KGHDR and CDR2 SFDVKD come from the germline V gene. CDR3 length equals 13 residues. CDR3 residues: CATSAGNQDTQYF. In DNA, the CDR3 is TGTGCCACCAGCGCCGGGAACCAGGATACGCAGTATTTT.

V usage is TRBV20-1 and J usage is TRBJ1-2, with D unclear. Per the germline V gene, CDR1 is DFQATT and CDR2 is SNEGSKA (reference sequence). V gave up 4 bases and J gave up 6 bases, with 15 bases separating them. The CDR3 contains 13 residues. CDR3 residues: CSAKHPQLDGYTF. The CDR3 DNA reads as TGCAGTGCTAAACATCCCCAACTTGATGGCTACACCTTC.

This clonotype is medium-sized in the sample. The J gene is TRBJ2-3, the V gene TRBV18, with D hard to call. The CDR3 has 15 amino acids. Germline V lookup: CDR1 KGHSH, CDR2 LQKENI. The V gene lost 3 bases and the J gene lost 5 bases, with 15 bases spanning the gap. CDR3 sequence (DNA): TGTGCCAGCTCACCCGCCCGGGCCCTTCGAGATACGCAGTATTTT. Translation: CASSPARALRDTQYF.

The rearrangement uses TRBV4-3 and TRBJ2-2; D may be TRBD2 (5 bases). This CDR3 has 15 amino acids. V was pared by 0 bases and J by 7 bases, with 12 bases between. The germline gives CDR1 LGHNA, CDR2 YSLEER. CDR3 sequence reads: CASSQESRADGELFF. CDR3 DNA sequence: TGCGCCAGCAGCCAAGAATCGAGGGCGGACGGGGAGCTGTTTTTT.

This clonotype was seen ten or more times. The chain carries TRBV5-6 and TRBJ1-5; D perhaps matches TRBD1 (6 bases). Per germline, CDR1 SGHDT and CDR2 YYEEEE. The CDR3 covers 14 residues. The germline V and J ends were trimmed by 2 bases and 7 bases, with 13 bases remaining between them. CDR3 sequence (DNA): TGTGCCAGCAGCTTACAGGGCCCTTACCAGCCCCAGCATTTT. It codes for CASSLQGPYQPQHF.

The sample holds many counts of this clonotype. J is TRBJ1-1 and V is TRBV29-1; D uncertain. This CDR3 is built from 14 residues. V was shortened by 5 bases and J by 3 bases, with 16 bases between the two germline ends. The germline V gene encodes CDR1 SQVTM and CDR2 ANQGSEA. CDR3 region: CSVRFDAWDTEAFF. DNA for the CDR3: TGCAGCGTTAGGTTTGACGCGTGGGACACTGAAGCTTTCTTT.

This clonotype was counted many times. The J gene is TRBJ2-7, the V gene TRBV7-9; 8 bases match TRBD1. The CDR3 has 18 residues. V shed 5 bases, J shed 3 bases, and the junction held 18 bases outside the gene matches. Germline V gives CDR1 SEHNR, CDR2 FQNEAQ (reference sequence). DNA for the CDR3: TGTGCCAGCAGCCCCGGACAGGGAACCTCGGCCTCGAGCTACGAGCAGTACTTC. Its protein product is CASSPGQGTSASSYEQYF.

This clonotype was recorded at least ten times. The chain has TRBV5-1 and TRBJ2-6; D is uncertain. Trimming removed 0 bases from V and 0 bases from J, with 7 bases in between. This CDR3 comprises 16 residues. Germline lookup yields CDR1 SGHRS and CDR2 YFSETQ. The CDR3 sequence: CASSLAQSSGANVLTF. In DNA form, the CDR3 reads TGCGCCAGCAGCTTGGCCCAAAGCTCTGGGGCCAACGTCCTGACTTTC. The full variable domain, its missing parts supplied by reference TRBV5-1 and TRBJ2-6, is KAGVTQTPRYLIKTRGQQVTLSCSPISGHRSVSWYQQTPGQGLQFLFEYFSETQRNKGNFPGRFSGRQFSNSRSEMNVSTLELGDSALYLCASSLAQSSGANVLTFGAGSRLTVL.

CDR3 in amino acids: CSARDQSSYGYTF. The CDR3 nucleotides read TGCAGTGCTAGAGATCAGTCCAGCTATGGCTACACCTTC. The chain employs TRBV20-1 and TRBJ1-2; D call uncertain. The CDR3 length is 13 residues. CDR1 and CDR2 from the germline V gene are DFQATT and SNEGSKA (reference sequence). Trimming removed 0 bases at V and 4 bases at J, with 9 bases between.

This clonotype was counted ten times or more. In nucleotides, the CDR3 is TGCAGCGTTCAGACTAGCGGGGGGGGAGAGACCCAGTACTTC. Its protein is CSVQTSGGGETQYF. The J gene is TRBJ2-5, the V gene TRBV29-1, with 14 positions matching TRBD2. The CDR3 is 14 amino acids. From germline, CDR1 is SQVTM and CDR2 ANQGSEA. With 5 bases clipped from V and 4 bases from J, the junction kept 3 bases outside the gene matches. Combining the CDR3 with reference TRBV29-1 and TRBJ2-5 gives the whole variable domain SAVISQKPSRDICQRGTSLTIQCQVDSQVTMMFWYRQQPGQSLTLIATANQGSEATYESGFVIDKFPISRPNLTFSTLTVSNMSPEDSSIYLCSVQTSGGGETQYFGPGTRLLVL.

There are many counts of this clonotype. CDR3 DNA: TGTGCCAGCAGTTCCGGGACAGACACAGATACGCAGTATTTT. Translation gives CASSSGTDTDTQYF. The rearrangement links TRBV6-2 or TRBV6-3 to TRBJ2-3; 7 bases fit TRBD1. This CDR3 is 14 amino acids long. The V gene end was trimmed by 4 bases and the J gene end by 2 bases; junction bases not matched to a gene: 3. The germline V gene encodes CDR1 MNHEY and CDR2 SVGEGT.

This clonotype was found many times. The chain combines TRBV20-1 with TRBJ2-6; TRBD1 agrees at 9 bases. This CDR3 has 15 amino acids. The junction had 0 bases not matched to a gene; V was cut back by 1 base and J by 2 bases. The germline V gene encodes CDR1 DFQATT and CDR2 SNEGSKA (reference sequence). CDR3: CSARGQGAGANVLTF. CDR3 bases: TGCAGTGCTAGAGGACAGGGGGCTGGGGCCAACGTCCTGACTTTC.

This clonotype has a count of ten or more. V usage is TRBV29-1 and J usage is TRBJ2-1; TRBD2 agrees at 12 bases. Germline V gene lookup returns CDR1 SQVTM and CDR2 ANQGSEA. Trimming took 6 bases from V and 5 from J; bases not matched to a gene: 8. The CDR3 runs 15 residues. CDR3 loop: CSVDSGLAGNNEQFF. The DNA of the CDR3 is TGCAGCGTCGACAGTGGACTAGCGGGGAACAATGAGCAGTTCTTC.

This chain links TRBV3-1 with TRBJ2-1, with 14 bases that match TRBD2. Germline V gene data show CDR1 as LGHDT and CDR2 as YNNKEL (reference sequence). Trimming removed 4 bases from V and 4 bases from J; junction bases left unmatched: 3. There are 16 residues in the CDR3. The CDR3 spells CASSPGTSGGYNEQFF. The CDR3 DNA sequence: TGTGCCAGCAGCCCGGGGACTAGCGGGGGATACAATGAGCAGTTCTTC.

This clonotype was recorded many times. The J gene is TRBJ1-1, the V gene TRBV28, with D uncertain. CDR1 is MDHEN, CDR2 SYDVKM, per germline. The CDR3 contains 12 residues. The germline V and J ends were trimmed by 4 bases and 6 bases, with 9 bases remaining between them. This CDR3 is CASSSSISEAFF. CDR3 bases: TGTGCCAGCAGTTCAAGTATTTCTGAAGCTTTCTTT.

This clonotype was recorded at least ten times. CDR3 residues: CASSVDLAASYEQYF. In DNA, the CDR3 is TGTGCCAGCAGCGTAGACCTAGCGGCCTCCTACGAGCAGTACTTC. The V gene is TRBV9, the J gene TRBJ2-7, with 7 positions matching TRBD2. The length of the CDR3 is 15 residues. The J segment lost 0 bases and the V segment lost 0 bases, leaving 3 bases of the junction unmatched. The germline V gene encodes CDR1 SGDLS and CDR2 YYNGEE.